This TCR beta chain was observed in a study of lymphopenia after photon versus proton radiotherapy. This clone was counted a single time. The method was immunoSEQ multiplex PCR; TCRdb's version includes in-frame clones alone and lacks a portion of them. This repertoire shows tens of thousands of clones, about 82% found once; its top ten account for 21%. Trimming stripped 7 bases from V and 3 bases from J, with 7 bases between. This CDR3 spans 11 amino acids. CDR1 and CDR2 (germline): SNHLY, FYNNEI. Sequenced here: peripheral blood, sampled from a patient treated with proton-based radiotherapy. The sequence came from a woman aged 70-85 years with pancreatic cancer. This chain links TRBV2 with TRBJ2-7; no reliable D call. CDR3 protein: CASNIFYEQYF. CDR3 coding DNA: TGTGCCAGCAATATTTTCTACGAGCAGTACTTC.